This T cell receptor beta chain is from a study of blood T cells in healthy people across ages. Combining a sample-barcoded 5' primer with a J-beta primer mix, a second PCR ran for 7 to 11 cycles. Via MiXCR, TCRdb re-called the 5' RACE reads, giving one row per CDR3 protein. The sample gives over 550,000 distinct CDR3 sequences, 25% to 35% of which show up once; 15% to 19% is in the top ten. A remark on this clonotype: Its matching antigen is unknown.

Study conclusions and caveats: Across samples, TCR beta diversity tracked strongly with naive T cell percentage. In long-lived donors, naive CD4+ cell counts and diversity exceeded those of aged donors.

This CDR3 has 15 amino acids. Germline V gene sequence: CDR1 DFQATT, CDR2 SNEGSKA (reference sequence). Trimming took off 6 bases at V and 0 bases at J, with 18 bases between the two ends. This clonotype originated in a woman over 75 in good health. The sequencing sample was made of blood. The V and J genes are TRBV20-1 and TRBJ2-7; D remains ambiguous. CDR3 nucleotide sequence: TGCAGTGCCCTATCGCCTACATTGAGCTCCTACGAGCAGTACTTC. It encodes CSALSPTLSSYEQYF.